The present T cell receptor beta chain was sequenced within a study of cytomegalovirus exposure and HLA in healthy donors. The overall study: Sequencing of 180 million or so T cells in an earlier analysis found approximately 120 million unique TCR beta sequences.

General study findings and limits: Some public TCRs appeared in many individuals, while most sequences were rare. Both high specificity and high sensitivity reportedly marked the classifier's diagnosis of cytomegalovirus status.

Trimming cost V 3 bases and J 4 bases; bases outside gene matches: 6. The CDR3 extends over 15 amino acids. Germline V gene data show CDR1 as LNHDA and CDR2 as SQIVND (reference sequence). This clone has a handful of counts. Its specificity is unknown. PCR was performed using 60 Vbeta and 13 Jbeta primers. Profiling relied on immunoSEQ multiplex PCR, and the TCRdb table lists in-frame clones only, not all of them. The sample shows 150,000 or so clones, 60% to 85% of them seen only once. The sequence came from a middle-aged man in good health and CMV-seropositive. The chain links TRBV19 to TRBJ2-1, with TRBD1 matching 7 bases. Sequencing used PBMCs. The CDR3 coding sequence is TGTGCCAGTAGTATGAGGGGGCTGGCGTACAATGAGCAGTTCTTC. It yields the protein CASSMRGLAYNEQFF.